This is a list of T cell receptor beta chains from one sample in a study of siplizumab effects on memory and regulatory T cells. Assay: immunoSEQ multiplex PCR; the TCRdb copy retains only in-frame clones and omits some. The sample has around 78,000 clones, around 90% seen once. The sample was CD8+ T cells sorted from blood. The receptors here all came from a human donor in good health. Both conserved end residues are part of each CDR3. Each record gives: V gene, J gene, clone size, D gene, CDR3 protein, CDR3 DNA. D genes are given only for firm matches. A row's size may be missing; if present it is once, few, many or a size class.

TRBV4-1	TRBJ2-2	NA	TRBD2	CASSQVLAGANTGELFF	TGCGCCAGCAGCCAAGTTCTTGCGGGGGCGAACACCGGGGAGCTGTTTTTT
TRBV19	TRBJ1-1	NA	NA	CASSITSAGGTEAFF	TGTGCCAGTAGTATAACCTCGGCCGGGGGCACTGAAGCTTTCTTT
TRBV5-1	TRBJ1-1	NA	NA	CASSFFPSEGEAFF	TGCGCCAGCAGCTTTTTCCCCTCGGAGGGGGAAGCTTTCTTT
TRBV30	TRBJ1-1	NA	NA	CAWRWQINTEAFF	TGTGCCTGGAGGTGGCAGATTAACACTGAAGCTTTCTTT
TRBV10-3	TRBJ2-6	NA	TRBD1	CAIAGQGISGANVLTF	TGTGCCATTGCGGGACAGGGGATTTCTGGGGCCAACGTCCTGACTTTC
TRBV7-9	TRBJ2-7	NA	NA	CASSNRQSYEQYF	TGTGCCAGCAGCAACCGACAGTCATACGAGCAGTACTTC
TRBV7-9	TRBJ2-4	NA	NA	CASSAGEDIQYF	TGTGCCAGCAGCGCCGGGGAAGACATTCAGTACTTC
TRBV27	TRBJ2-1	NA	TRBD1	CASSFLGTVMDEQFF	TGTGCCAGCAGTTTCTTAGGGACAGTTATGGATGAGCAGTTCTTC
TRBV27	TRBJ1-2	NA	NA	CASSLSSGSGYTF	TGTGCCAGCAGTTTATCATCAGGGTCAGGCTACACCTTC
TRBV6-6	TRBJ1-1	NA	NA	CASRTGLEAFF	TGTGCCAGCAGAACCGGGCTGGAAGCTTTCTTT
TRBV6-4	TRBJ2-5	NA	TRBD1	CASSHTGGFRQETQYF	TGTGCCAGCAGTCATACAGGGGGTTTTAGACAAGAGACCCAGTACTTC
TRBV2	TRBJ1-3	NA	NA	CASGHSSAIYF	TGTGCCAGCGGGCACTCCTCGGCCATATATTTT
TRBV12-5	TRBJ2-2	NA	TRBD1	CASGLNRGHTGELFF	TGTGCTAGTGGTTTGAACAGGGGGCACACCGGGGAGCTGTTTTTT
TRBV19	TRBJ2-7	NA	TRBD1	CASSTGTGISYEQYF	TGTGCCAGTAGTACCGGGACAGGGATTTCCTACGAGCAGTACTTC
TRBV5-8	TRBJ2-5	NA	NA	CASSREGPQTVETQYF	TGTGCCAGCAGTCGCGAGGGACCTCAGACCGTGGAGACCCAGTACTTC
TRBV19	TRBJ1-5	NA	NA	CASSPQGWEQPQHF	TGTGCCAGTAGCCCACAGGGTTGGGAGCAGCCCCAGCATTTT
TRBV4-2	TRBJ2-5	NA	NA	CASSQGTGEETQYF	TGTGCCAGCAGCCAAGGGACGGGAGAAGAGACCCAGTACTTC
TRBV5-6	TRBJ2-7	NA	TRBD1	CASSFLDRFYEQYF	TGTGCCAGCAGCTTTTTGGACAGGTTCTACGAGCAGTACTTC
TRBV18	TRBJ2-7	NA	TRBD2	CASSSPTSGDPYEQYF	TGTGCCAGCTCATCCCCCACTAGCGGGGATCCCTACGAGCAGTACTTC
TRBV6-1	TRBJ1-1	NA	NA	CASVDGKNTEAFF	TGTGCCAGCGTAGACGGGAAGAACACTGAAGCTTTCTTT
TRBV9	TRBJ2-1	NA	NA	CASSVGWGAEQFF	TGTGCCAGCAGCGTAGGTTGGGGGGCTGAGCAGTTCTTC
TRBV9	TRBJ2-7	NA	NA	CASSVAGGSTYEQYF	TGTGCCAGCAGCGTAGCAGGGGGGTCCACCTACGAGCAGTACTTC
TRBV12-5	TRBJ2-1	NA	TRBD1	CASGLAGQGGNEQFF	TGTGCTAGTGGTTTGGCGGGACAGGGAGGCAATGAGCAGTTCTTC
TRBV5-1	TRBJ2-4	NA	TRBD2	CASSPPGLDVYF	TGCGCCAGCAGCCCACCGGGACTAGACGTTTACTTC
TRBV27	TRBJ2-1	NA	NA	CASRWGSSYNEQFF	TGTGCCAGCAGGTGGGGGAGCTCCTACAATGAGCAGTTCTTC
TRBV7-3	TRBJ2-1	NA	NA	CASSLTPESSYNEQFF	TGTGCCAGCAGCTTAACTCCGGAAAGCTCCTACAATGAGCAGTTCTTC
TRBV4-1	TRBJ2-2	NA	TRBD2	CASSQGGLGTGELFF	TGCGCCAGCAGCCAGGGGGGACTAGGGACCGGGGAGCTGTTTTTT
TRBV29-1	TRBJ2-1	NA	TRBD2	CSVEVGVLAVTYNEQFF	TGCAGCGTTGAAGTTGGGGTACTAGCGGTTACCTACAATGAGCAGTTCTTC
TRBV7-2	TRBJ2-1	NA	TRBD2	CASSLVTSGNNEQFF	TGTGCCAGCAGCTTAGTTACTAGCGGCAACAATGAGCAGTTCTTC
TRBV14	TRBJ2-7	NA	NA	CASSPRKIGLSIEQYF	TGTGCCAGCAGCCCAAGGAAAATAGGACTATCGATCGAGCAGTACTTC
TRBV6-1	TRBJ2-4	NA	NA	CASSEGREQNIQYF	TGTGCCAGCAGTGAAGGTAGGGAGCAAAACATTCAGTACTTC
TRBV15	TRBJ1-1	NA	NA	CATSREGTNTEAFF	TGTGCCACCAGCAGAGAAGGAACGAACACTGAAGCTTTCTTT
TRBV25-1	TRBJ2-5	NA	NA	CASSYWQQETQYF	TGTGCCAGCAGTTATTGGCAGCAAGAGACCCAGTACTTC
TRBV15	TRBJ1-1	NA	TRBD1	CATSLTGVNTEAFF	TGTGCCACCAGCCTAACAGGGGTGAACACTGAAGCTTTCTTT
TRBV11-2	TRBJ2-2	NA	NA	CASSLVAGDTGELFF	TGTGCCAGCAGCTTAGTTGCAGGGGACACCGGGGAGCTGTTTTTT
TRBV7-6	TRBJ2-7	NA	TRBD1	CASSSPGQGFHEQYF	TGTGCCAGCAGCTCGCCGGGACAGGGGTTCCACGAGCAGTACTTC
TRBV7-2	TRBJ2-7	NA	NA	CASSPTPPTYEQYF	TGTGCCAGCAGCCCGACCCCGCCTACCTACGAGCAGTACTTC
TRBV6-1	TRBJ1-2	NA	NA	CASIRAQDGYTF	TGTGCCAGCATAAGGGCTCAGGATGGCTACACCTTC
TRBV2	TRBJ2-2	NA	TRBD1	CASSEAYSYGRGPGELFF	TGTGCCAGCAGTGAAGCGTATTCATATGGCAGGGGGCCCGGGGAGCTGTTTTTT
TRBV18	TRBJ2-2	once	NA	CASSRESDQNTGELFF	TGTGCCAGCTCACGGGAATCAGACCAGAACACCGGGGAGCTGTTTTTT
TRBV19	TRBJ2-6	few	NA	CASSPVSGANVLTF	TGTGCCAGTAGTCCGGTCTCTGGGGCCAACGTCCTGACTTTC
TRBV25-1	TRBJ1-2	NA	NA	CASTSYRSGYTF	TGTGCCAGCACTTCTTACAGGAGCGGCTACACCTTC
TRBV5-5	TRBJ1-1	NA	TRBD1	CASSYGVTGEAFF	TGTGCCAGCAGCTATGGGGTGACAGGGGAAGCTTTCTTT
TRBV9	TRBJ2-6	NA	NA	CASSTVSGANVLTF	TGTGCCAGCAGCACCGTTTCTGGGGCCAACGTCCTGACTTTC
TRBV27	TRBJ1-4	NA	NA	CASRDLSGKLFF	TGTGCCAGCAGGGACCTCAGTGGAAAACTGTTTTTT
TRBV10-3	TRBJ2-5	few	TRBD1	CAIRHRDSPQETQYF	TGTGCCATCAGACACCGGGACAGTCCACAAGAGACCCAGTACTTC
TRBV27	TRBJ2-7	NA	NA	CASSLPGAYEQYF	TGTGCCAGCAGTTTACCCGGAGCCTACGAGCAGTACTTC
TRBV19	TRBJ2-6	NA	NA	CASSITRAGANVLTF	TGTGCCAGTAGTATAACCAGGGCTGGGGCCAACGTCCTGACTTTC
TRBV4-1	TRBJ1-1	NA	NA	CASSQTRTAEAFF	TGCGCCAGCAGCCAAACCCGGACAGCTGAAGCTTTCTTT
TRBV27	TRBJ2-7	NA	TRBD2	CASRLAEGSYEQYF	TGTGCCAGCAGACTAGCGGAGGGATCCTACGAGCAGTACTTC
TRBV6-4	TRBJ1-1	NA	NA	CASSEESFSRTEAFF	TGTGCCAGCAGTGAAGAATCCTTCTCCCGCACTGAAGCTTTCTTT
TRBV27	TRBJ1-1	NA	NA	CASGVQGINTEAFF	TGTGCCAGCGGCGTACAGGGTATTAACACTGAAGCTTTCTTT
TRBV5-1	TRBJ2-4	NA	NA	CASSSVGDQNIQYF	TGCGCCAGCAGCTCCGTCGGAGACCAAAACATTCAGTACTTC
TRBV27	TRBJ1-2	NA	NA	CASSGGYGYTF	TGTGCCAGCAGTGGGGGCTATGGCTACACCTTC
TRBV18	TRBJ2-5	NA	NA	CASSPGGPGRKEETQYF	TGTGCCAGCTCACCGGGGGGGCCCGGCCGAAAGGAAGAGACCCAGTACTTC
TRBV29-1	TRBJ1-1	NA	TRBD1	CSVNRGESVAFF	TGCAGCGTTAACAGGGGCGAATCCGTTGCTTTCTTT
TRBV6-5	TRBJ2-1	NA	TRBD1	CASSQGRAYNEQFF	TGTGCCTCCTCACAGGGGAGAGCCTACAATGAGCAGTTCTTC